This T cell receptor beta chain was identified in a study of cytomegalovirus exposure and HLA in healthy donors. General observations from the study: Donors were assumed by presence/absence analyses to have roughly uniform sequencing depth. When analyzed later, the rates of TCR association showed variation by HLA locus, with DRB1 the most and HLA-C the fewest. In a later analysis, a missense DCLRE1C variant was linked to TCR beta V- and J-gene trimming. In a later analysis, parvovirus B19, influenza, CMV and Epstein-Barr virus appeared linked to several top co-occurrence clusters.

The PCR contained 60 Vbeta and 13 Jbeta primers. The table came from immunoSEQ multiplex PCR; TCRdb's copy has only in-frame clones and leaves some out. In total, the table holds approximately 58,000 clones. On this clone: Antigen specificity is unknown.

CDR1 and CDR2 (germline): MNHNS, SASEGT. The CDR3 is 16 residues long. Trimming at V came to 3 bases and at J to 4 bases, leaving 8 bases not matched to a gene. This TCR was sampled from a woman aged 18-29 years in good health and CMV-seronegative. The specimen sequenced was PBMCs. The chain uses TRBV6-1 and TRBJ2-3; 9 bases agree with TRBD1. The CDR3 loop is CASSESTGGGADTQYF. The CDR3 DNA reads TGTGCCAGCAGTGAGTCCACAGGGGGCGGGGCAGATACGCAGTATTTT.